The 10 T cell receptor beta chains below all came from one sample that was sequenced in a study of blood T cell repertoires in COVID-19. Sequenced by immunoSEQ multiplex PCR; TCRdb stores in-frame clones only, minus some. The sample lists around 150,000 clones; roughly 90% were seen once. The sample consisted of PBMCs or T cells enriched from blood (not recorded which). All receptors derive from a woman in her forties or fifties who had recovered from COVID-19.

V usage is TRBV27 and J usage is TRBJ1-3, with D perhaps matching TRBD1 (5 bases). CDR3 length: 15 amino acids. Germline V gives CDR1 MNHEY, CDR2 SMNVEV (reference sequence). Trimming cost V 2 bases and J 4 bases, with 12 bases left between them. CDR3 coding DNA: TGTGCCAGCAGTTTAAAGGGGTCGACGGGAAACACCATATATTTT. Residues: CASSLKGSTGNTIYF.

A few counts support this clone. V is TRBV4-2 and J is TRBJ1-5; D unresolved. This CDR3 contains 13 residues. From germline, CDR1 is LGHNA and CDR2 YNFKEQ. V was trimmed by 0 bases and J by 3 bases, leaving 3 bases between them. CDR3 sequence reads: CASSQDYNQPQHF. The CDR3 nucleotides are TGTGCCAGCAGCCAAGATTACAATCAGCCCCAGCATTTT.

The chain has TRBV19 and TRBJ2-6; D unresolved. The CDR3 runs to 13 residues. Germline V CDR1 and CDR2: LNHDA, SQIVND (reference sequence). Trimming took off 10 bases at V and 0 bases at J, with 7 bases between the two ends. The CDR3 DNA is TGTGCCACCTCGCGCTCTGGGGCCAACGTCCTGACTTTC. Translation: CATSRSGANVLTF.

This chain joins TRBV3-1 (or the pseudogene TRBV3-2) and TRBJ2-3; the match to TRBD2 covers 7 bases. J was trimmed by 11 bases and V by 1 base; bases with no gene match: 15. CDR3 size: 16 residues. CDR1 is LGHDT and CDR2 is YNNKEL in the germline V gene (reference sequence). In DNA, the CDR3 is TGTGCCAGCAGCCAAGTGCTTGGGAGCGGGACGGTCGGGCAGTATTTT. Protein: CASSQVLGSGTVGQYF.

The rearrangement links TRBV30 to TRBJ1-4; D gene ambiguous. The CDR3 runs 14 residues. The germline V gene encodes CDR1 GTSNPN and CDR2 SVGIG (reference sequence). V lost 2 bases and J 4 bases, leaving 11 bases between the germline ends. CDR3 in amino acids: CAWSPVGSNEKLFF. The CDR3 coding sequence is TGTGCCTGGAGTCCTGTGGGGAGTAATGAAAAACTGTTTTTT.

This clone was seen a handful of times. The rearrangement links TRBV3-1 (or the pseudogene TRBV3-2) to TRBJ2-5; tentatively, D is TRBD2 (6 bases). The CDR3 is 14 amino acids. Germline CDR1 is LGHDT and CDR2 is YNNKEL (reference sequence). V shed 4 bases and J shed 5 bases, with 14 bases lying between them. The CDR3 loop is CASSPGLFGETQYF. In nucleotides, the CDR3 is TGTGCCAGCAGCCCTGGACTATTTGGGGAGACCCAGTACTTC.

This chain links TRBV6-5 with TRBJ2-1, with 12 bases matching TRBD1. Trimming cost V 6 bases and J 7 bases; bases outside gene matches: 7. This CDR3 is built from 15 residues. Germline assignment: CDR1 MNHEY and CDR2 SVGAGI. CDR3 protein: CASRHGTGGGNEQFF. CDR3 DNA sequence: TGTGCCAGCAGGCATGGGACAGGGGGCGGGAATGAGCAGTTCTTC.

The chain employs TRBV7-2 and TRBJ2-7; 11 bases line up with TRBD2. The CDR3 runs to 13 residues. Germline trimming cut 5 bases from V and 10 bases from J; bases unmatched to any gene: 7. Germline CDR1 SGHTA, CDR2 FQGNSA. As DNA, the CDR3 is TGTGCCAGCAGCCCAGGGACTAGCGGTCCCCAGTACTTC. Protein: CASSPGTSGPQYF.

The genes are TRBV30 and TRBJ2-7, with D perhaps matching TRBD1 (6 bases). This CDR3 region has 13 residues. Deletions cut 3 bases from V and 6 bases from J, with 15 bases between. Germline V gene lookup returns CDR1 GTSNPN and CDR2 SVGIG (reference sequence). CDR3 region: CAWSLRKGGEQYF. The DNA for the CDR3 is TGTGCCTGGAGCCTCAGGAAAGGGGGCGAGCAGTACTTC.

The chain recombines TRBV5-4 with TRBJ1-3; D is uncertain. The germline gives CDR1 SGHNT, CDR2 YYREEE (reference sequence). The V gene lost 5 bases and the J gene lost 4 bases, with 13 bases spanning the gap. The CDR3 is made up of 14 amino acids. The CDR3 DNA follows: TGTGCCAGCAGGGGCAGTCCTTTGGGAAACACCATATATTTT. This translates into CASRGSPLGNTIYF.